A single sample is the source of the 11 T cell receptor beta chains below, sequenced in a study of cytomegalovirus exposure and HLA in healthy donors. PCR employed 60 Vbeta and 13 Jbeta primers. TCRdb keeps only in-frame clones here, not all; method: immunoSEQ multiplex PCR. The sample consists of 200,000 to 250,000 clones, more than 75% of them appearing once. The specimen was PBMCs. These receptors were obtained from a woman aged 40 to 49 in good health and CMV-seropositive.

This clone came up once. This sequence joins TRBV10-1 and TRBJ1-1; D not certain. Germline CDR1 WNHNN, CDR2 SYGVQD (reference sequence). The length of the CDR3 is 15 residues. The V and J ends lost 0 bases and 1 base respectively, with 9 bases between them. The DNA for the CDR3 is TGCGCCAGCAGTGAGTCGGCTGGAGCGAACACTGAAGCTTTCTTT. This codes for CASSESAGANTEAFF.

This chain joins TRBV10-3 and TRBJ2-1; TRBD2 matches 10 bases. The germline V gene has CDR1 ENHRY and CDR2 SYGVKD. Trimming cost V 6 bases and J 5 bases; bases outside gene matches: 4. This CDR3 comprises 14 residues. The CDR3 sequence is CAIRSGTSDNEQFF. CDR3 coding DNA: TGTGCCATCAGGTCCGGGACTAGCGACAATGAGCAGTTCTTC.

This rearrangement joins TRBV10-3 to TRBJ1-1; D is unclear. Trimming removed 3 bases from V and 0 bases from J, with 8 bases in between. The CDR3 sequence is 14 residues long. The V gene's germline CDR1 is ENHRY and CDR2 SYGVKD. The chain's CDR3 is CAISEEGLNTEAFF. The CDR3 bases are TGTGCCATCAGTGAAGAGGGATTGAACACTGAAGCTTTCTTT.

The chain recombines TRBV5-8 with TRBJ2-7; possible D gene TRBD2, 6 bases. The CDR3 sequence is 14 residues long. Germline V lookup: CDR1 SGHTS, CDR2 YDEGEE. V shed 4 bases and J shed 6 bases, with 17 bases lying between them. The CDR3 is CASSPTSSPLEQYF. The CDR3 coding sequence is TGTGCCAGCAGCCCAACTAGCTCACCGCTCGAGCAGTACTTC.

The CDR3 sequence: CASSLLAGGTDTQYF. In DNA form, the CDR3 reads TGTGCCAGCAGCTTACTAGCGGGAGGCACAGATACGCAGTATTTT. The chain recombines TRBV13 with TRBJ2-3; 10 positions agree with TRBD2. CDR3 size: 15 residues. J lost 1 base, V lost 2 bases, and 0 bases had no gene match. Germline V gene data show CDR1 as PRHDT and CDR2 as FYEKMQ (reference sequence).

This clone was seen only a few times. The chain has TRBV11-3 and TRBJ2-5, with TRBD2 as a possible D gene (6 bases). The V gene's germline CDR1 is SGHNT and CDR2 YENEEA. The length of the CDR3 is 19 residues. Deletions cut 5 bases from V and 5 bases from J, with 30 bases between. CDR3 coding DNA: TGTGCCAGCAGCCCCCGCGGGGCGGGCTCCTTACTTACACAGGAGACCCAGTACTTC. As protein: CASSPRGAGSLLTQETQYF.

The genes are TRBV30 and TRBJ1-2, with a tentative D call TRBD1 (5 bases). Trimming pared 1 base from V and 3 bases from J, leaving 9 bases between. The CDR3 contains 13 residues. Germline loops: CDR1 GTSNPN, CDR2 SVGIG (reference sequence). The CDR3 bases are TGTGCCTGGAGTGGGGGGGGATACTATGGCTACACCTTC. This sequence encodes CAWSGGGYYGYTF.

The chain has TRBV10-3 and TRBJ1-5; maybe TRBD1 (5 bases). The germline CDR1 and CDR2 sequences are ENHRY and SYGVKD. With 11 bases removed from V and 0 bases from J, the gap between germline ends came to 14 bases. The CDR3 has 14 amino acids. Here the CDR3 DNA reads TGTGCCTCCAGTGGACAAAATAGCAATCAGCCCCAGCATTTT. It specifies CASSGQNSNQPQHF.

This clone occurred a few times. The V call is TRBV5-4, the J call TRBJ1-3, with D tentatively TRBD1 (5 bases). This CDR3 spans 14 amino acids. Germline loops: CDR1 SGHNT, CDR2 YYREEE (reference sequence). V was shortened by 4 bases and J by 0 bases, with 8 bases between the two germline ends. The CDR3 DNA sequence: TGTGCCAGCAGCCAGGGCCTCTCTGGAAACACCATATATTTT. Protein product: CASSQGLSGNTIYF.

In DNA form, the CDR3 reads TGTGCCAGCTCTCGAGGACAGGAAAATGGCTACACCTTC. It yields the protein CASSRGQENGYTF. J is TRBJ1-2 and V is TRBV6-1; 7 positions agree with TRBD1. The V and J ends lost 8 bases and 6 bases, in that order; junction bases with no gene match: 9. Germline V gene sequence: CDR1 MNHNS, CDR2 SASEGT. The CDR3 is 13 amino acids.

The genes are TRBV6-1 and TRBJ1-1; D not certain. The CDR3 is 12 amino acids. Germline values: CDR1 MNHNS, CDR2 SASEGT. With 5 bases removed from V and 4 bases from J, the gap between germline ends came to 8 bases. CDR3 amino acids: CASSFSATEAFF. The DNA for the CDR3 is TGTGCCAGCAGTTTCAGTGCCACTGAAGCTTTCTTT.